This TCR beta chain was found in a study of tumor-infiltrating lymphocytes in primary liver carcinoma. It was from approximately 20-30 mg of unsorted bulk tissue that RNA and DNA were co-extracted. This clonotype has a single count. This CDR3 contains 15 residues. Unmatched junction bases numbered 9, after V lost 1 base and J lost 9 bases. CDR1 is SGHDN, CDR2 FVKESK, per germline. A constant-region primer served to make TCR beta cDNA from roughly 500 ng total RNA. Three nested multiplex PCR rounds, a slightly modified ARM-PCR method, built the TCR beta libraries. TRBV1-TRBV30 forward primers paired with a C-beta reverse primer were used in the first two PCR rounds, which ran roughly 10 cycles each. A single record per CDR3 protein comes from TCRdb applying MiXCR to the multiplex PCR reads. The sample has about 54,000 distinct CDR3 sequences; about 80% are singletons.

Sequencing was carried out using liver tumor tissue from sampling region 2. The subset denotes: tumor region T2, inferior pole. The TCR sequence derives from a middle-aged man with primary liver carcinoma and hepatitis B virus infection. The genes are TRBV14 and TRBJ2-7; 10 bases fit TRBD1. The chain's CDR3 is CASSQGTGQGRSQYF. CDR3 nucleotides: TGTGCCAGCAGCCAAGGCACGGGACAGGGGCGGTCGCAGTACTTC.